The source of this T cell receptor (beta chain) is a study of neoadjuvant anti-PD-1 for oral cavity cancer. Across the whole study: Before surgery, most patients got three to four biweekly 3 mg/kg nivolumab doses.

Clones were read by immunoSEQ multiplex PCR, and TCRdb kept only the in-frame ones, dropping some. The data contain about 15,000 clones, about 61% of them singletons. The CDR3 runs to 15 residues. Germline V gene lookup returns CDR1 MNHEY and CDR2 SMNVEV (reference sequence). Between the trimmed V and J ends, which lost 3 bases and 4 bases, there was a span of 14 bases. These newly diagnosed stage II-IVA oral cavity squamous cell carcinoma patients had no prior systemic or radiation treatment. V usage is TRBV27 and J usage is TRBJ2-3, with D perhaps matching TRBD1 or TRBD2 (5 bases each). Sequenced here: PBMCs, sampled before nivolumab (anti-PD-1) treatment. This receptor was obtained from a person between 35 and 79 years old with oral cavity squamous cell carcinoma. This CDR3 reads CASSLGRSAPDTQYF. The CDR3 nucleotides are TGTGCCAGCAGTTTGGGACGTTCAGCCCCAGATACGCAGTATTTT.